This T cell receptor (beta chain) was profiled in a study of blood T cell repertoires in COVID-19. Turning to the study itself: Samples came from the United States, Italy and Spain, spanning acute and convalescent COVID-19. T cells, B-cell-depleted T cells, or PBMCs provided the cDNA or gDNA that served as material.

Germline CDR1 and CDR2: KGHSH and LQKENI. This CDR3 is built from 17 residues. V lost 2 bases, J lost 6 bases, and 12 bases stayed unmatched. In the study's own analysis: Nucleated cell counts were estimated from reference gene primer amplification. This table comes from immunoSEQ multiplex PCR, and its TCRdb copy is limited to in-frame clones, with some not included. That table gives V, J and clone size, and the DNA gave D and trimming. The sample has approximately 290,000 clones, roughly 90% seen once. This sequence originates from a man aged 18 to 35 with active or convalescent COVID-19. What was sequenced was peripheral blood. The gene calls are TRBV18 and TRBJ2-3; TRBD2 agrees at 9 bases. The CDR3 spells CASSPSLFSGSSDTQYF. CDR3 nucleotides: TGTGCCAGCTCACCATCTCTTTTTAGCGGGAGTTCGGATACGCAGTATTTT.